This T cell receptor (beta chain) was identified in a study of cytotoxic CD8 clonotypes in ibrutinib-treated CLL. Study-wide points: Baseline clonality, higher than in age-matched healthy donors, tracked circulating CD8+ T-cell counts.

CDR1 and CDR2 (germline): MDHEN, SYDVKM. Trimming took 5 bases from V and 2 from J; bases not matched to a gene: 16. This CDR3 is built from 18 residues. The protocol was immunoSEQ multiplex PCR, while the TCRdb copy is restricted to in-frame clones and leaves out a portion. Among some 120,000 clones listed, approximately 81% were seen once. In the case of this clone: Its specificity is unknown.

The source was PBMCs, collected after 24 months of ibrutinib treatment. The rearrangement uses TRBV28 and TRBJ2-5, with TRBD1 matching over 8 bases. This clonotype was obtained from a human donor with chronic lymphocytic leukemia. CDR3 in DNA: TGTGCCAGCAGTGACACTTTCACAGGGGGAAGAGGGCAAGAGACCCAGTACTTC. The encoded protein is CASSDTFTGGRGQETQYF.